Shown below are 23 T cell receptor beta chains from a single sample sequenced in a study of CD8 T cells in ankylosing spondylitis. One entry per CDR3 protein, called by TCRdb with MiXCR from the 5' RACE reads. The sample consists of about 360,000 distinct CDR3 sequences, under 15% of them appearing once. The specimen was blood, either unsorted or a sorted T cell fraction (not recorded which). The origin of the receptors is a male donor with ankylosing spondylitis or in good health (not recorded which).

In its sample, this clonotype was seen a few times. The chain combines TRBV7-2 with TRBJ2-7, with 12 bases that match TRBD1. The junction had 9 bases not matched to a gene; V was cut back by 5 bases and J by 7 bases. This CDR3 comprises 15 residues. Germline lookup yields CDR1 SGHTA and CDR2 FQGNSA. The CDR3 DNA reads TGTGCCAGCAGCCTAATGGGACAGGGGGCGGAGGAGCAGTACTTC. It codes for CASSLMGQGAEEQYF.

This clonotype was found a few times. The chain employs TRBV7-2 and TRBJ2-7; 12 bases align to TRBD2. The germline V gene has CDR1 SGHTA and CDR2 FQGNSA. The V gene end was trimmed by 5 bases and the J gene end by 9 bases; junction bases not matched to a gene: 8. This CDR3 has 14 amino acids. For the CDR3, the DNA is TGTGCCAGCAGCCAAATACCGGGACTAGCGGGGCAGTACTTC. It specifies CASSQIPGLAGQYF.

The rearrangement links TRBV29-1 to TRBJ2-1, with D perhaps TRBD1 or TRBD2 (5 bases each). Per germline, CDR1 SQVTM and CDR2 ANQGSEA. The CDR3 consists of 14 residues. The germline V and J ends were trimmed by 6 bases and 8 bases, with 20 bases remaining between them. DNA for the CDR3: TGCAGCGTGGGACCATCAGGCGCGATGGATGAGCAGTTCTTC. As protein: CSVGPSGAMDEQFF.

The V gene is TRBV7-2, the J gene TRBJ2-5, with 8 positions matching TRBD2. There are 16 residues in the CDR3. CDR1 is SGHTA and CDR2 is FQGNSA in the germline V gene. The V segment lost 5 bases and the J segment 2 bases; nucleotides outside the gene matches: 10. CDR3 DNA sequence: TGTGCCAGCAGCCCGGACTTTGCGGGGGGACAAGAGACCCAGTACTTC. Protein product: CASSPDFAGGQETQYF.

This clonotype was picked up many times. This rearrangement joins TRBV20-1 to TRBJ2-1; D possibly corresponds to TRBD2 (5 bases). Germline V gene lookup returns CDR1 DFQATT and CDR2 SNEGSKA (reference sequence). The V end lost 0 bases, the J end lost 14 bases, and 11 bases lay between the germline ends. The CDR3 covers 11 residues. CDR3 DNA: TGCAGTGCTAGAGACAGGCTAGCCGAGTTCTTC. The encoded protein is CSARDRLAEFF.

This clonotype showed up just once. This rearrangement joins TRBV5-1 to TRBJ2-3; D unclear. The germline V and J ends were trimmed by 10 bases and 4 bases, with 25 bases remaining between them. Germline assignment: CDR1 SGHRS and CDR2 YFSETQ. This CDR3 has 16 amino acids. CDR3 protein: CAGRLDPISSPDTQYF. The CDR3 coding sequence is TGCGCCGGCCGGCTAGACCCAATCTCAAGCCCAGATACGCAGTATTTT.

The V call is TRBV12-3 or TRBV12-4, the J call TRBJ2-1; no reliable D call. The CDR3 is 17 amino acids. V was shortened by 2 bases and J by 0 bases, with 14 bases between the two germline ends. CDR3 residues: CASSLFSPRSSYNEQFF. The CDR3 coding sequence is TGTGCCAGCAGTTTATTCAGTCCGAGAAGCTCCTACAATGAGCAGTTCTTC.

This rearrangement joins TRBV7-9 to TRBJ2-1; TRBD2 agrees at 10 bases. Germline CDR1 reads SEHNR; CDR2 reads FQNEAQ (reference sequence). CDR3 length equals 15 residues. The junction had 3 bases not matched to a gene; V was cut back by 5 bases and J by 2 bases. In nucleotides, the CDR3 is TGTGCCAGCAGCGTTACTAGCGGGGCCTACAATGAGCAGTTCTTC. Encoded protein: CASSVTSGAYNEQFF.

The chain is built from TRBV28 and TRBJ2-2, with 7 bases that match TRBD1. There are 14 residues in the CDR3. V was pared by 6 bases and J by 4 bases, with 5 bases of the junction left unmatched. Germline-derived CDR1 and CDR2 are MDHEN and SYDVKM. The CDR3 DNA reads as TGTGCCAGCAGGAAACAGGGGACCACCGGGGAGCTGTTTTTT. Its protein product is CASRKQGTTGELFF.

The rearrangement uses TRBV20-1 and TRBJ2-5, with 14 bases aligning to TRBD2. The CDR3 totals 15 residues. From germline, CDR1 is DFQATT and CDR2 SNEGSKA (reference sequence). The trim removed 6 bases at V and 2 bases at J, leaving 5 bases unmatched. CDR3 coding DNA: TGCAGTGCGAAGGGACTAGCGGGAGCACAAGAGACCCAGTACTTC. Encoded protein: CSAKGLAGAQETQYF.

The chain uses TRBV15 and TRBJ2-4; no firm D call. CDR1 is LNHNV, CDR2 YYDKDF, per germline (reference sequence). CDR3 length: 15 residues. The V end lost 2 bases, the J end lost 0 bases, and 8 bases lay between the germline ends. The CDR3 sequence: CATSRQTVAKNIQYF. In DNA form, the CDR3 reads TGTGCCACCAGCAGACAGACGGTAGCCAAAAACATTCAGTACTTC.

This rearrangement joins TRBV20-1 to TRBJ2-5, with D perhaps being TRBD1 or TRBD2 (5 bases each). Trimming pared 6 bases from V and 5 bases from J, leaving 16 bases between. The CDR3 extends over 13 amino acids. Germline V CDR1 and CDR2: DFQATT, SNEGSKA (reference sequence). The CDR3: CSAPRGWGETQYF. DNA for the CDR3: TGCAGTGCCCCCCGAGGGTGGGGGGAGACCCAGTACTTC.

This clonotype was detected only a few times. V is TRBV3-1 and J is TRBJ2-1; 9 bases are a match to TRBD2. CDR1 is LGHDT, CDR2 YNNKEL, per germline (reference sequence). There are 16 residues in the CDR3. With V trimmed by 4 bases and J by 6 bases, 10 bases remained unmatched. The CDR3 DNA follows: TGTGCCAGCAGCCGTGGGGCGGGGGGGCCGGGCAATGAGCAGTTCTTC. Its translation is CASSRGAGGPGNEQFF.

There are a few counts of this clonotype. The chain recombines TRBV12-3 or TRBV12-4 with TRBJ1-2, with 9 bases matching TRBD1. The length of the CDR3 is 15 residues. Trimming at V came to 4 bases and at J to 7 bases, leaving 10 bases not matched to a gene. The CDR3 spells CASSSRDRASGGYTF. CDR3 nucleotide sequence: TGTGCCAGCAGTTCCAGGGACAGGGCGTCAGGTGGCTACACCTTC.

This clonotype was seen repeatedly, ten times or more. The chain combines TRBV7-8 with TRBJ2-1; weak D call: TRBD2 (6 bases). The CDR3 spans 15 residues. V lost 5 bases and J lost 1, with 12 bases in between. Per the germline V gene, CDR1 is SGHVS and CDR2 is FQNEAQ. CDR3 loop: CASSGTGSSYNEQFF. Here the CDR3 DNA reads TGTGCCAGCAGCGGGACTGGGAGTTCCTACAATGAGCAGTTCTTC. Complete variable domain (other parts from reference TRBV7-8 and TRBJ2-1): GAGVSQSPRYKVAKRGQDVALRCDPISGHVSLFWYQQALGQGPEFLTYFQNEAQLDKSGLPSDRFFAERPEGSVSTLKIQRTQQEDSAVYLCASSGTGSSYNEQFFGPGTRLTVL.

This clonotype was picked up a small number of times. The genes are TRBV12-3 or TRBV12-4 and TRBJ2-5; D not certain. Trimming left V 7 bases short and J 1 base short, with 16 bases between. The CDR3 consists of 15 residues. DNA of the CDR3: TGTGCCAGCACCTTAAGGTCTGGGTTCCAAGAGACCCAGTACTTC. Translating gives CASTLRSGFQETQYF.

The chain employs TRBV20-1 and TRBJ1-1; no clear D. The germline V and J ends were trimmed by 7 bases and 1 base, with 10 bases remaining between them. Germline V gene data show CDR1 as DFQATT and CDR2 as SNEGSKA (reference sequence). The CDR3 is 12 residues long. For the CDR3, the DNA is TGCAGTGTCGGGTCAGCGAACACTGAAGCTTTCTTT. Its protein product is CSVGSANTEAFF.

The CDR3 nucleotides are TGTGCCAGCTCCCCCTTTAGCGGGAGCTTCAATGAGCAGTTCTTC. Residues: CASSPFSGSFNEQFF. This rearrangement joins TRBV18 to TRBJ2-1; TRBD2 matches at 9 bases. The junction had 9 bases not matched to a gene; V was cut back by 6 bases and J by 6 bases. CDR1 is KGHSH, CDR2 LQKENI, per germline. This CDR3 spans 15 amino acids. The whole variable domain, remainder taken from reference TRBV18 and TRBJ2-1, is NAGVMQNPRHLVRRRGQEARLRCSPMKGHSHVYWYRQLPEEGLKFMVYLQKENIIDESGMPKERFSAEFPKEGPSILRIQQVVRGDSAAYFCASSPFSGSFNEQFFGPGTRLTVL.

This clonotype was observed a handful of times. The chain recombines TRBV29-1 with TRBJ2-5, with D perhaps TRBD1 (6 bases). CDR3 length: 13 residues. Trimming shortened V by 8 bases and J by 5 bases, and 18 bases separated the two germline ends. Germline V gene lookup returns CDR1 SQVTM and CDR2 ANQGSEA. The DNA for the CDR3 is TGCAGCCTCGAAGGGGGAAAGAGGGAGACCCAGTACTTC. It yields the protein CSLEGGKRETQYF.

This clonotype was seen a handful of times. The rearrangement joins TRBV25-1 to TRBJ1-1; D is uncertain. Germline V lookup: CDR1 MGHDK, CDR2 SYGVNS. Trimming cost V 6 bases and J 6 bases, with 14 bases left between them. This CDR3 region has 13 residues. CDR3 nucleotide sequence: TGTGCCAGCAGGGCGGAGGGTTTTCCTGAAGCTTTCTTT. It codes for CASRAEGFPEAFF.

This clonotype was recorded at least ten times. This chain joins TRBV7-6 and TRBJ2-2; 7 nucleotides align to TRBD1. Germline trimming cut 0 bases from V and 7 bases from J; bases unmatched to any gene: 8. The CDR3 loop spans 16 amino acids. Per the germline V gene, CDR1 is SGHVS and CDR2 is FNYEAQ. CDR3 coding DNA: TGTGCCAGCAGCTTAGCGTACCCCCAGGGGGTCGGGGAGCTGTTTTTT. It specifies CASSLAYPQGVGELFF.

The rearrangement uses TRBV3-1 and TRBJ2-5, with 8 bases identical to TRBD1. The CDR3 has 13 residues. Germline V CDR1 and CDR2: LGHDT, YNNKEL (reference sequence). Germline trimming cut 5 bases from V and 4 bases from J; bases unmatched to any gene: 3. The DNA of the CDR3 is TGTGCCAGCAGCACCGGGACAGGAGAGACCCAGTACTTC. Translating gives CASSTGTGETQYF.

The rearrangement joins TRBV7-9 to TRBJ1-1, with D unresolved. Trimming removed 6 bases at V and 0 bases at J, with 8 bases between. From germline, CDR1 is SEHNR and CDR2 FQNEAQ (reference sequence). There are 13 residues in the CDR3. The CDR3, as DNA: TGTGCCAGCAGGTCGGACGTGAACACTGAAGCTTTCTTT. Amino acids: CASRSDVNTEAFF.